Presented here are 23 T cell receptor beta chains from one specimen sequenced in a study of T cell responses to AZD1222 COVID-19 vaccine. TCRdb's table, derived via immunoSEQ multiplex PCR, lists solely in-frame clones and lacks some. The sample shows about 110,000 clones, about 90% of them seen only once. This specimen was peripheral blood, taken on day 0 of AZD1222 vaccination. The receptors were gathered from an adult in good health.

The V and J genes are TRBV7-7 and TRBJ2-1, with 8 bases lining up with TRBD2. CDR1 SSHAT and CDR2 FNYEAQ come from the germline V gene (reference sequence). The CDR3 sequence is 15 residues long. Losses at the gene ends were 4 bases for V and 4 bases for J; bases not matched to a gene: 6. The CDR3 region is CASSSGGGLYNEQFF. In DNA, the CDR3 is TGTGCCAGCAGCTCAGGCGGGGGGCTTTACAATGAGCAGTTCTTC. The complete variable domain, with remaining parts taken from reference TRBV7-7 and TRBJ2-1, reads GAGVSQSPRYKVTKRGQDVTLRCDPISSHATLYWYQQALGQGPEFLTYFNYEAQPDKSGLPSDRFSAERPEGSISTLTIQRTEQRDSAMYRCASSSGGGLYNEQFFGPGTRLTVL.

The chain couples TRBV11-2 to TRBJ2-7; weak D call: TRBD2 (6 bases). Trimming removed 3 bases at V and 2 bases at J, with 11 bases between. In germline, CDR1 is SGHAT, CDR2 FQNNGV. This CDR3 region has 14 residues. CDR3 sequence reads: CASSFDSGTYEQYF. CDR3 coding DNA: TGTGCCAGCAGCTTTGATAGCGGTACCTACGAGCAGTACTTC.

The chain combines TRBV11-3 with TRBJ1-2; D is possibly TRBD1 (5 bases). CDR1 and CDR2 from the germline V gene are SGHNT and YENEEA. Deletions cut 1 base from V and 7 bases from J, with 7 bases between. The CDR3 has 12 amino acids. The CDR3 region has the DNA TGTGCCAGCAGCTTAGTTGGGGGTGGCTACACCTTC. The encoded protein is CASSLVGGGYTF.

The J gene is TRBJ1-1, the V gene TRBV28; 9 nucleotides line up with TRBD1. Germline values: CDR1 MDHEN, CDR2 SYDVKM. There are 16 residues in the CDR3. The V and J ends lost 10 bases and 4 bases, in that order; junction bases with no gene match: 16. CDR3 residues: CATSGPPGQGATEAFF. In DNA, the CDR3 is TGTGCCACCTCTGGCCCCCCGGGACAGGGTGCCACTGAAGCTTTCTTT.

The rearrangement links TRBV2 to TRBJ1-6, with 8 bases fitting TRBD1. J gave up 10 bases and V 6 bases, and 5 bases lay outside the gene matches. The CDR3 contains 13 residues. CDR1 is SNHLY, CDR2 FYNNEI, per germline. The CDR3 DNA sequence: TGTGCCAGCAGCTCAGGGGGCTCGTCACCCCTCCACTTT. It encodes CASSSGGSSPLHF. Complete variable domain (other parts from reference TRBV2 and TRBJ1-6): EPEVTQTPSHQVTQMGQEVILRCVPISNHLYFYWYRQILGQKVEFLVSFYNNEISEKSEIFDDQFSVERPDGSNFTLKIRSTKLEDSAMYFCASSSGGSSPLHFGNGTRLTVT.

The chain links TRBV20-1 to TRBJ2-1; possibly TRBD1 for D (5 bases). Germline V gene data show CDR1 as DFQATT and CDR2 as SNEGSKA (reference sequence). The CDR3 runs to 10 residues. Trimming took off 4 bases at V and 7 bases at J, with 5 bases between the two ends. The CDR3 is CSATGNEQFF. CDR3 sequence (DNA): TGCAGTGCTACAGGGAATGAGCAGTTCTTC.

This clone showed up just once. The chain joins TRBV3-1 (or the pseudogene TRBV3-2) to TRBJ2-5; no definite D call. The germline V gene has CDR1 LGHDT and CDR2 YNNKEL (reference sequence). V gave up 2 bases and J gave up 2 bases, with 9 bases separating them. The CDR3 sequence is 14 residues long. As DNA, the CDR3 is TGTGCCAGCAGCCAACAAGGCATACAAGAGACCCAGTACTTC. Amino acid sequence: CASSQQGIQETQYF.

The chain couples TRBV9 to TRBJ1-6; D may be TRBD1 (6 bases). Germline CDR1 SGDLS, CDR2 YYNGEE. The germline V and J ends were trimmed by 0 bases and 2 bases, with 12 bases remaining between them. The CDR3 covers 17 residues. CDR3 residues: CASSVERDNPYNSPLHF. DNA for the CDR3: TGTGCCAGCAGCGTAGAAAGGGACAACCCCTATAATTCACCCCTCCACTTT.

The genes are TRBV3-1 (or the pseudogene TRBV3-2) and TRBJ2-5; the D gene is possibly TRBD2 (6 bases). Per germline, CDR1 LGHDT and CDR2 YNNKEL (reference sequence). This CDR3 spans 14 amino acids. V gave up 2 bases and J gave up 3 bases, with 10 bases separating them. CDR3 bases: TGTGCCAGCAGCCAACCGGGACTGGAAGAGACCCAGTACTTC. Its protein product is CASSQPGLEETQYF.

J is TRBJ2-7 and V is TRBV2; D may correspond to TRBD1 or TRBD2 (7 bases each). The CDR3 totals 17 residues. Trimming left V 2 bases short and J 3 bases short, with 20 bases between. Germline CDR1 SNHLY, CDR2 FYNNEI. The CDR3 spells CASSEWSGGQTYYEQYF. CDR3 nucleotide sequence: TGTGCCAGCAGTGAATGGTCGGGGGGACAGACCTACTACGAGCAGTACTTC. The full variable domain, rest sourced from reference TRBV2 and TRBJ2-7, is EPEVTQTPSHQVTQMGQEVILRCVPISNHLYFYWYRQILGQKVEFLVSFYNNEISEKSEIFDDQFSVERPDGSNFTLKIRSTKLEDSAMYFCASSEWSGGQTYYEQYFGPGTRLTVT.

This chain joins TRBV25-1 and TRBJ1-1; 9 bases line up with TRBD1. This CDR3 has 12 amino acids. Trimming removed 7 bases from V and 9 bases from J; junction bases left unmatched: 6. Germline V gene data show CDR1 as MGHDK and CDR2 as SYGVNS. The CDR3 DNA reads TGTGCCAGCATCCCGGGACAGGGTAAAGCTTTCTTT. As protein: CASIPGQGKAFF.

The chain has TRBV29-1 and TRBJ1-1; D remains ambiguous. The CDR3 spans 12 residues. Germline lookup yields CDR1 SQVTM and CDR2 ANQGSEA. The CDR3 loop is CIAASANTEAFF. DNA for the CDR3: TGCATCGCAGCCTCAGCGAACACTGAAGCTTTCTTT.

The chain joins TRBV28 to TRBJ2-1; perhaps D is TRBD1 or TRBD2 (6 bases each). The CDR3 has 16 amino acids. V lost 6 bases and J 3 bases, leaving 18 bases between the germline ends. The germline V gene encodes CDR1 MDHEN and CDR2 SYDVKM. CDR3 sequence reads: CASSPGTQGFYNEQFF. Here the CDR3 DNA reads TGTGCCAGCAGCCCCGGGACTCAGGGGTTCTACAATGAGCAGTTCTTC.

V gene TRBV11-1 combines with J gene TRBJ2-7; D uncertain. The CDR3 length is 15 residues. In germline, CDR1 is SGHAT, CDR2 FQDESV (reference sequence). V lost 5 bases and J lost 0, with 14 bases in between. The CDR3 region is CASSNPQESSYEQYF. The DNA of the CDR3 is TGTGCCAGCAGCAACCCCCAAGAGAGCTCCTACGAGCAGTACTTC.

The V call is TRBV28, the J call TRBJ2-5, with D perhaps matching TRBD1 (5 bases). The germline V and J ends were trimmed by 4 bases and 5 bases, with 14 bases remaining between them. Germline lookup yields CDR1 MDHEN and CDR2 SYDVKM. The CDR3 has 14 residues. The CDR3 DNA reads TGTGCCAGCAGTTCGACAGCCCCCAGGGAGACCCAGTACTTC. It translates to CASSSTAPRETQYF.

The V call is TRBV18, the J call TRBJ2-1; 12 bases match TRBD1. With 0 bases clipped from V and 7 bases from J, the junction kept 10 bases outside the gene matches. The CDR3 covers 18 residues. Germline V gene data show CDR1 as KGHSH and CDR2 as LQKENI. CDR3: CASSPPNFGTGGSNEQFF. DNA of the CDR3: TGTGCCAGCTCACCACCCAACTTCGGGACAGGGGGCTCTAATGAGCAGTTCTTC.

The chain joins TRBV28 to TRBJ2-1; 11 positions agree with TRBD2. Looked up from germline, CDR1 is MDHEN and CDR2 is SYDVKM. CDR3 length: 15 amino acids. The trim removed 5 bases at V and 6 bases at J, leaving 6 bases unmatched. The CDR3 coding sequence is TGTGCCAGCAGTCCGCTTAGCGGGGGGGTCAATGAGCAGTTCTTC. Its translation: CASSPLSGGVNEQFF. The full variable domain, completed using reference TRBV28 and TRBJ2-1, is DVKVTQSSRYLVKRTGEKVFLECVQDMDHENMFWYRQDPGLGLRLIYFSYDVKMKEKGDIPEGYSVSREKKERFSLILESASTNQTSMYLCASSPLSGGVNEQFFGPGTRLTVL.

A single count supports this clone. The chain employs TRBV6-5 and TRBJ2-5; the D gene is possibly TRBD1 (6 bases). Trimming took 5 bases from V and 5 from J, leaving 18 bases between them. Germline loops: CDR1 MNHEY, CDR2 SVGAGI. The CDR3 contains 15 residues. As DNA, the CDR3 is TGTGCCAGCAGTCCCCGAAGACAGGTGGGGGAGACCCAGTACTTC. Translated: CASSPRRQVGETQYF.

In its sample, this clone was seen once. The chain links TRBV30 to TRBJ2-5; D remains ambiguous. The CDR3 is 11 amino acids. V dropped 1 base and J dropped 2 bases, with 2 bases sitting between them. Germline CDR1 and CDR2: GTSNPN and SVGIG (reference sequence). The DNA of the CDR3 is TGTGCCTGGAGTGCACAAGAGACCCAGTACTTC. It translates to CAWSAQETQYF.

This chain uses TRBV6-5 with TRBJ2-7, with D unclear. Between the trimmed V and J ends, which lost 7 bases and 1 base, there was a span of 11 bases. This CDR3 is built from 13 residues. The V gene's germline CDR1 is MNHEY and CDR2 SVGAGI. The CDR3 nucleotides are TGTGCCAGCACCAGTCGCCCATCCTACGAGCAGTACTTC. Translating it yields CASTSRPSYEQYF.

The rearrangement joins TRBV5-1 to TRBJ1-6; D perhaps matches TRBD1 (5 bases). CDR1 and CDR2 (germline): SGHRS, YFSETQ. The CDR3 is 15 residues long. Deletions cut 0 bases from V and 10 bases from J, with 14 bases between. The CDR3 nucleotides are TGCGCCAGCAGCTTGGCCGGGCAGGGTAGATCACCCCTCCACTTT. This sequence encodes CASSLAGQGRSPLHF.

This sequence joins TRBV19 and TRBJ1-3; possibly TRBD1 for D (5 bases). The germline CDR1 and CDR2 sequences are LNHDA and SQIVND (reference sequence). The CDR3 is made up of 14 amino acids. The V end was cut by 3 bases, the J end by 2 bases, with 8 bases between. The CDR3 loop is CASSIAGTGNTIYF. CDR3 nucleotide sequence: TGTGCCAGTAGTATTGCAGGGACTGGAAACACCATATATTTT. The full variable domain, its missing parts supplied by reference TRBV19 and TRBJ1-3, is DGGITQSPKYLFRKEGQNVTLSCEQNLNHDAMYWYRQDPGQGLRLIYYSQIVNDFQKGDIAEGYSVSREKKESFPLTVTSAQKNPTAFYLCASSIAGTGNTIYFGEGSWLTVV.

The chain recombines TRBV30 with TRBJ2-4; D uncertain. Deletions cut 3 bases from V and 3 bases from J, with 9 bases between. There are 13 residues in the CDR3. The germline V gene has CDR1 GTSNPN and CDR2 SVGIG (reference sequence). The chain's CDR3 is CAWSGPGKNIQYF. Written as DNA, the CDR3 is TGTGCCTGGAGCGGCCCGGGCAAAAACATTCAGTACTTC. Filled out from reference TRBV30 and TRBJ2-4, the complete variable domain reads SQTIHQWPATLVQPVGSPLSLECTVEGTSNPNLYWYRQAAGRGLQLLFYSVGIGQISSEVPQNLSASRPQDRQFILSSKKLLLSDSGFYLCAWSGPGKNIQYFGAGTRLSVL.